The rows below give T cell receptor beta chains drawn from one sample of a study of blood T cell repertoires in COVID-19. Sequencing used immunoSEQ multiplex PCR; TCRdb keeps in-frame clones, though not all of them. The sample consists of a few hundred thousand clones, 80% to 90% of them appearing once. Source material: peripheral blood. The source of these receptors is a middle-aged man with acute or convalescent COVID-19. The CDR3 runs from the conserved cysteine through the conserved F or W. Each record gives: clone size, D gene, V gene, J gene, CDR3 DNA, CDR3 protein. The D gene is left open where the match is weak. Some rows mark clone size as missing; the rest say once, few, many or name a class of expanded clone.

clone_size: -; d_call: -; v_call: TRBV30; j_call: TRBJ2-7; cdr3_nt: TGTGCCTGGAGTGCCCGGGACACGGTTACCTACGAGCAGTACTTC; cdr3_aa: CAWSARDTVTYEQYF
clone_size: few; d_call: -; v_call: TRBV15; j_call: TRBJ1-1; cdr3_nt: TGTGCCACCAGCAGAGATCGGCTCAGGGGCATGAACACTGAAGCTTTCTTT; cdr3_aa: CATSRDRLRGMNTEAFF
clone_size: -; d_call: -; v_call: TRBV4-3; j_call: TRBJ1-4; cdr3_nt: TGCGCCAGCAGCCAAGTAGGGGATAATGAAAAACTGTTTTTT; cdr3_aa: CASSQVGDNEKLFF
clone_size: few; d_call: TRBD2; v_call: TRBV19; j_call: TRBJ2-4; cdr3_nt: TGTGCCAGTAGTATGATTTTCGGATTAGCGGGGTTCAAAAACATTCAGTACTTC; cdr3_aa: CASSMIFGLAGFKNIQYF
clone_size: once; d_call: TRBD1; v_call: TRBV10-1; j_call: TRBJ2-1; cdr3_nt: TGCGCCAGCAGTGCCGGGACAGGGGGGAGTGAGCAGTTCTTC; cdr3_aa: CASSAGTGGSEQFF
clone_size: -; d_call: TRBD1; v_call: TRBV19; j_call: TRBJ2-7; cdr3_nt: TGTGCCAGTAGTAGTCAGGGGGCGTGGGAGCAGTACTTC; cdr3_aa: CASSSQGAWEQYF
clone_size: once; d_call: -; v_call: TRBV2; j_call: TRBJ1-6; cdr3_nt: TGTGCCAGCAGTAAGGACAGCTCCGTGAAAAATTCACCCCTCCACTTT; cdr3_aa: CASSKDSSVKNSPLHF
clone_size: -; d_call: -; v_call: TRBV12-5; j_call: TRBJ1-1; cdr3_nt: TGTGCTAGTGGTAACCCGGTCGGGGGAGTAAACACTGAAGCTTTCTTT; cdr3_aa: CASGNPVGGVNTEAFF
clone_size: -; d_call: -; v_call: TRBV7-9; j_call: TRBJ1-5; cdr3_nt: TGTGCCAGCAGTGCCGGCATGGGGGCCAACAATCAGCCCCAGCATTTT; cdr3_aa: CASSAGMGANNQPQHF
clone_size: once; d_call: TRBD1; v_call: TRBV6-5; j_call: TRBJ1-3; cdr3_nt: TGTGCCAGCAGTTACTCCCGACAGGGATCTGGAAACACCATATATTTT; cdr3_aa: CASSYSRQGSGNTIYF
clone_size: -; d_call: -; v_call: TRBV28; j_call: TRBJ2-7; cdr3_nt: TGTGCCAGCAGTCCGCGCTACGAGCAGTACTTC; cdr3_aa: CASSPRYEQYF
clone_size: -; d_call: TRBD1; v_call: TRBV28; j_call: TRBJ1-2; cdr3_nt: TGTGCCAGCAGTTCCTCGACAGGGATCTATGGCTACACCTTC; cdr3_aa: CASSSSTGIYGYTF
clone_size: -; d_call: -; v_call: TRBV5-1; j_call: TRBJ2-7; cdr3_nt: TGCGCCAGCAGCTCCAGGGCGTACGAGCAGTACTTC; cdr3_aa: CASSSRAYEQYF
clone_size: -; d_call: TRBD2; v_call: TRBV28; j_call: TRBJ2-1; cdr3_nt: TGTGCCAGCAGTTTATTGTTAGCGGGAGGCCCCTACAATGAGCAGTTCTTC; cdr3_aa: CASSLLLAGGPYNEQFF
clone_size: -; d_call: TRBD1; v_call: TRBV12-3/TRBV12-4; j_call: TRBJ1-2; cdr3_nt: TGTGCCAGCAGTCGGGACAGGGGAGATGGCTACACCTTC; cdr3_aa: CASSRDRGDGYTF
clone_size: -; d_call: TRBD2; v_call: TRBV5-1; j_call: TRBJ2-2; cdr3_nt: TGCGCCAGCAGAGCGGGGGGCCCGAACACCGGGGAGCTGTTTTTT; cdr3_aa: CASRAGGPNTGELFF
clone_size: -; d_call: -; v_call: TRBV10-3; j_call: TRBJ1-4; cdr3_nt: TGTGCCATCAGTGATGCGGGGGGGGATGAAAAACTGTTTTTT; cdr3_aa: CAISDAGGDEKLFF